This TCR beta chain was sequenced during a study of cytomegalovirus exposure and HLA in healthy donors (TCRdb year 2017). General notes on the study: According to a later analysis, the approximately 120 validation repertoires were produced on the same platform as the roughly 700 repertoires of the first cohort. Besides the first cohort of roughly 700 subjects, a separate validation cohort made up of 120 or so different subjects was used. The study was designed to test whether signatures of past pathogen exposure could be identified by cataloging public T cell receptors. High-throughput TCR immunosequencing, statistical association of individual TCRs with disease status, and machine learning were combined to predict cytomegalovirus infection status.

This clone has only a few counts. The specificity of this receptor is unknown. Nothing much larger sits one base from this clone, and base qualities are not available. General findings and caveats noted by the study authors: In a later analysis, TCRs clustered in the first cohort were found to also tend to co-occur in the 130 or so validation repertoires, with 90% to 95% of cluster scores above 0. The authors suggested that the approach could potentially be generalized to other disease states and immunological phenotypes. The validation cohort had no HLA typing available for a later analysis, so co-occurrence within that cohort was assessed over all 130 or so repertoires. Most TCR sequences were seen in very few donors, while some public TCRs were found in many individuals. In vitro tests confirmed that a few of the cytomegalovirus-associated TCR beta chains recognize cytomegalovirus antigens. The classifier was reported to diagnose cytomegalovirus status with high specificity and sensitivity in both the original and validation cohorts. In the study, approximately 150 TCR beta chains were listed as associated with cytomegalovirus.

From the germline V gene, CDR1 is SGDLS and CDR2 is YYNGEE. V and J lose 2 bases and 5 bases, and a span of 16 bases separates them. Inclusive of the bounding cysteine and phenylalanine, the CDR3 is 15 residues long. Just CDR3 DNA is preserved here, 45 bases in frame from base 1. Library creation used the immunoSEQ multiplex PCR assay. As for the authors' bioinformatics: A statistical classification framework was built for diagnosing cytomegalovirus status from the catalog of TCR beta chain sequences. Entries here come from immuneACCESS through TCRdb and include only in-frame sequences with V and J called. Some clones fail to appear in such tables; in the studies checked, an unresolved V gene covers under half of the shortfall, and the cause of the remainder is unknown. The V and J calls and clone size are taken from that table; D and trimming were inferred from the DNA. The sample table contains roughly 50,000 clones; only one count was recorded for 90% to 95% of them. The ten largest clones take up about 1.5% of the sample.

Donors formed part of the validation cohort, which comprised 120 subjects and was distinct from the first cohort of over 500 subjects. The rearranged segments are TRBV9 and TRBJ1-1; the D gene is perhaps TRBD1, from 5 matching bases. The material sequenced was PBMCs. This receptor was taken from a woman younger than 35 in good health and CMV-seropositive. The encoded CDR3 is CASSVFPDMGTEAFF. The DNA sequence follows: TGTGCCAGCAGCGTTTTCCCGGACATGGGGACTGAAGCTTTCTTT.